This T cell receptor beta chain originates from a study of post-analysis software for immune sequencing data. The overall study: The study covered relapsing-remitting, secondary progressive and progressive-relapsing courses of multiple sclerosis. Study results and limitations: Significantly lower normalized Chao1 diversity was seen in multiple sclerosis patients than in controls. Patients carried roughly 5 TRBV segments more frequently than controls did, and TRBV5-6, TRBV5-1 and TRBV20-1 were among them. Strong co-clustering by F measure linked samples that shared a preparation batch.

Unique molecular identifiers were built into the TCR beta cDNA libraries. cDNA molecules numbering 450,000 to 650,000 came from roughly 1 to 10 million T cells. TCRdb re-analysed the PCR reads in MiXCR, keeping a single row per CDR3 protein. The table shows about 400,000 distinct CDR3 sequences, with 30% to 45% occurring only once. Germline V gene data show CDR1 as LGHNA and CDR2 as YNFKEQ. The CDR3 has 16 residues. Germline trimming cut 6 bases from V and 3 bases from J; bases unmatched to any gene: 9. A note on this clonotype: The target antigen is unknown.

The receptor's source is a girl between 10 and 17 years old with multiple sclerosis. The chain recombines TRBV4-2 with TRBJ1-4; 8 nucleotides align to TRBD1. The sample comprised blood. CDR3 protein: CASRLRQGAANEKLFF. CDR3 bases: TGTGCCAGCAGGTTAAGGCAGGGGGCTGCTAATGAAAAACTGTTTTTT.